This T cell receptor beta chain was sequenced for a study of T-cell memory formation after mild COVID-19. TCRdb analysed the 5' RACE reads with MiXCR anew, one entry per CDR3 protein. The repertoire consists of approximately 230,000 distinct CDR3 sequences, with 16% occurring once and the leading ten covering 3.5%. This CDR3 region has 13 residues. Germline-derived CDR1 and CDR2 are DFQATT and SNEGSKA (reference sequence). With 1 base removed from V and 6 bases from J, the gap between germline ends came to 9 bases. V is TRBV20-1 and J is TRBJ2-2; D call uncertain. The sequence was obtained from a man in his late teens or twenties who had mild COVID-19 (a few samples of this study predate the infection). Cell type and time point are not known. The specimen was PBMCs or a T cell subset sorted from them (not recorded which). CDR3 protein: CSARGEGPGELFF. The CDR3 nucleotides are TGCAGTGCTAGAGGCGAAGGACCCGGGGAGCTGTTTTTT.